The source of this T cell receptor (beta chain) is a study of vaccination and CD4 T cells after COVID-19. Broader study findings: Relatively few convalescent patients were studied, without early post-infection timepoints.

Specified time point: late sampling 161 to 241 days after vaccination in a few convalescent patients. Specified treatment: approximately 9-day PBMC culture with coronavirus spike peptide pools or control peptides (ViraFEST assay). Sequenced with the Oncomine TCR Beta short-read assay was DNA taken from cultured CD4+ T cells. TCRdb reprocessed the PCR reads via MiXCR and lists one record per CDR3 protein. The sample carries roughly 15,000 distinct CDR3 sequences, 45% to 65% recorded once. Note on this clonotype: The antigen remains unidentified.

J gave up 6 bases and V 1 base, and 9 bases lay outside the gene matches. This CDR3 is built from 15 residues. Germline CDR1 is SGHNT and CDR2 is YENEEA. The source material was CD4+ T cells from blood, cultured in vitro, sampled about 7 months after SARS-CoV-2 vaccination. The receptor was derived from a human donor who had recovered from COVID-19. The chain has TRBV11-3 and TRBJ2-7; 7 bases fit TRBD1. The CDR3 DNA reads TGTGCCAGCAGCTTAGGTGAGACAGGGTACTTCGAGCAGTACTTC. Protein sequence: CASSLGETGYFEQYF.